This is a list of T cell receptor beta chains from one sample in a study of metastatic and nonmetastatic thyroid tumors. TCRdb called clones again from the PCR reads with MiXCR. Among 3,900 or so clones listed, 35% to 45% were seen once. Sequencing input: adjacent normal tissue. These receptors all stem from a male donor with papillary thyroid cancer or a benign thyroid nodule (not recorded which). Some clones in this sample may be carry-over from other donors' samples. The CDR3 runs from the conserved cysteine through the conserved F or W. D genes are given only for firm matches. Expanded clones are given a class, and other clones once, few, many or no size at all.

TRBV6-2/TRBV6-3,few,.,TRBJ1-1,TGTGCCAGCAAAGGAAGCCAAAGTCTTGAAGCTTTCTTT,CASKGSQSLEAFF
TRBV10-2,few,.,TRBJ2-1,TGCGCCAGCAGTCTTCTAGCCGTGAATGAGCAGTTCTTC,CASSLLAVNEQFF
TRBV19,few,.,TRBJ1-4,TGTGCCAGTAGTATAAACAGGGCCACTAATGAAAAACTGTTTTTT,CASSINRATNEKLFF
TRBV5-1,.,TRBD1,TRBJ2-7,TGCGCCAGCAGTCCAGGGGGCGCGAACGAGCAGTACTTC,CASSPGGANEQYF
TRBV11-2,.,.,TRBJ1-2,TGTGCCAGCAGCTTAAGTTTCGGGACAATAGAGGGCTACACCTTC,CASSLSFGTIEGYTF
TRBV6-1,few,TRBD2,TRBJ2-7,TGTGCCAGCAGGGAGCGGGACTGGGACGAGCAGTACTTC,CASRERDWDEQYF
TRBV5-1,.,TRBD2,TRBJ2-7,TGCGCCAGCAGCTTGGACGGGAGGAGCGAGCAGTACTTC,CASSLDGRSEQYF
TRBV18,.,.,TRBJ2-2,TGTGCCAGCTCACCCACGTCCGGGACGAGCACCGGGGAGCTGTTTTTT,CASSPTSGTSTGELFF
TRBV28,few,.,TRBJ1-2,TGTGCCAGCGAAGATACGGGCAGCTTTTATGGCTACACCTTC,CASEDTGSFYGYTF
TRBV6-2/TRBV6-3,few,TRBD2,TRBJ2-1,TGTGCCAGCAGTTACGGACTAGCGGGACCATACAATGAGCAGTTCTTC,CASSYGLAGPYNEQFF